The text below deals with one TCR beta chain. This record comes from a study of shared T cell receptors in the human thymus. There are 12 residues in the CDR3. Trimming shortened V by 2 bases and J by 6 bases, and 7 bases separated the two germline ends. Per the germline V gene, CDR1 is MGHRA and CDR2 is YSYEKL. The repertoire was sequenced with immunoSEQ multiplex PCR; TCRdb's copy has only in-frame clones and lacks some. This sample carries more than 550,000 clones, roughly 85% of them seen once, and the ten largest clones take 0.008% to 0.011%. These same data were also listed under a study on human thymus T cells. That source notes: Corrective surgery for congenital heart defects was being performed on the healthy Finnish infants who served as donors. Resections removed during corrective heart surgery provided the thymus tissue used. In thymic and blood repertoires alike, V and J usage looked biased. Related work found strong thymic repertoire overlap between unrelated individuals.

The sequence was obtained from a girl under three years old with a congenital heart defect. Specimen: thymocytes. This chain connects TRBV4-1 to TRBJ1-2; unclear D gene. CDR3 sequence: CASSQTQNGYTF. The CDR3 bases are TGCGCCAGCAGCCAAACACAGAATGGCTACACCTTC.